What follows is one T cell receptor (beta chain) and its context. The source of the sample is a study of radiotherapy plus CTLA-4 blockade in lung cancer. Focal radiation plus CTLA-4 blockade with ipilimumab was administered to patients who had chemo-refractory metastatic non-small-cell lung cancer. Some clones are missing from TCRdb's copy, which holds only in-frame ones; the method was immunoSEQ multiplex PCR. The table records 95,000 to 150,000 clones, more than 80% of them present only once. Germline V CDR1 and CDR2: KGHSH, LQKENI. J lost 0 bases, V lost 4 bases, and 5 bases had no gene match. The CDR3 has 16 amino acids.

V usage is TRBV18 and J usage is TRBJ1-4, with 7 bases lining up with TRBD1. The sequence was collected from a human donor with non-small cell lung cancer that progressed on radiotherapy plus ipilimumab. Sequences were derived from peripheral blood, sampled from a patient treated with radiotherapy plus ipilimumab. The CDR3 DNA is TGTGCCAGCTCACTTGACAGGGCGGCAACTAATGAAAAACTGTTTTTT. Translation gives CASSLDRAATNEKLFF.